Below, 4 T cell receptor beta chains from the same sample are listed, as sequenced in a study of chemoradiotherapy in HPV16-positive cancers. Clones were sequenced by immunoSEQ multiplex PCR, and TCRdb holds only the in-frame ones, with some missing. This sample carries around 30,000 clones, 80% to 90% of them seen once, and the ten largest clones take more than 3%. Sequenced material: blood, taken from a patient who underwent chemoradiotherapy. These receptors were taken from a human donor with HPV-associated anogenital cancer.

The chain joins TRBV5-8 to TRBJ1-1; D is unresolved. V lost 1 base and J lost 4, with 8 bases in between. The germline V gene has CDR1 SGHTS and CDR2 YDEGEE. The CDR3 contains 13 residues. In DNA, the CDR3 is TGTGCCAGCAGCTTGATCGAGTTCACTGAAGCTTTCTTT. Protein product: CASSLIEFTEAFF.

The chain couples TRBV7-2 to TRBJ2-7, with D tentatively TRBD1 (6 bases). Germline lookup yields CDR1 SGHTA and CDR2 FQGNSA. The CDR3 sequence is 12 residues long. The V and J ends lost 5 bases and 7 bases respectively, with 12 bases between them. The CDR3 protein is CASSPGVAEQYF. CDR3 DNA sequence: TGTGCCAGCAGCCCAGGGGTCGCAGAGCAGTACTTC.

This chain connects TRBV5-4 to TRBJ2-3; 12 nucleotides match TRBD2. Germline-derived CDR1 and CDR2 are SGHNT and YYREEE (reference sequence). The junction had 13 bases not matched to a gene; V was cut back by 4 bases and J by 1 base. This CDR3 spans 19 amino acids. CDR3 in DNA: TGTGCCAGCAGCCCCACCATCGGGACTAGCGGGCTAGGCACAGATACGCAGTATTTT. Its translation is CASSPTIGTSGLGTDTQYF.

The genes are TRBV7-2 and TRBJ2-3; perhaps D is TRBD1 or TRBD2 (5 bases each). CDR3 length: 15 residues. V was trimmed by 5 bases and J by 7 bases, leaving 19 bases between them. The germline gives CDR1 SGHTA, CDR2 FQGNSA. CDR3 in DNA: TGTGCCAGCAGCACAACTCCGGGGCCCTCAAATACGCAGTATTTT. Amino acid sequence: CASSTTPGPSNTQYF.